The 20 T cell receptor beta chains listed next were all sequenced from one sample in a study of Tregs in tolerant kidney transplant recipients. CFSE-labeled recipient PBMCs were cultured more than 5 days with irradiated graft donor PBMCs, then FACS-sorted. Some clones are missing from TCRdb's copy, which holds only in-frame ones; the method was immunoSEQ multiplex PCR. This table has approximately 8,100 clones, about 35% appearing once. No cognate antigen is known for these TCRs. The sequencing here drew on CD8+ T cells from blood cultured with allogeneic cells, taken before the transplant. The receptors here all came from a human patient who received a combined kidney and bone marrow transplant.

V and J are TRBV27 and TRBJ1-1; 7 bases align to TRBD1. Losses at the gene ends were 5 bases for V and 4 bases for J; bases not matched to a gene: 13. The CDR3 runs 16 residues. Germline assignment: CDR1 MNHEY and CDR2 SMNVEV (reference sequence). The CDR3 sequence is CASSPHRTGVSTEAFF. CDR3 in DNA: TGTGCCAGCAGTCCCCACCGGACAGGTGTAAGCACTGAAGCTTTCTTT.

The rearrangement links TRBV6-5 to TRBJ2-7; TRBD2 agrees at 7 bases. V trimming: 5 bases; J trimming: 5 bases; junction bases outside the gene matches: 12. Germline lookup yields CDR1 MNHEY and CDR2 SVGAGI. CDR3 length equals 15 residues. CDR3 nucleotides: TGTGCCAGCAGTGTTTCGGCGGGAGCGTGGGACGAGCAGTACTTC. This gives the protein CASSVSAGAWDEQYF.

The genes are TRBV11-2 and TRBJ2-3, with D possibly TRBD2 on 6 matching bases. CDR1 and CDR2 (germline): SGHAT, FQNNGV. The V end was cut by 4 bases, the J end by 1 base, with 24 bases between. CDR3 length: 19 residues. This CDR3 is CASSSTRSLAKRGTDTQYF. CDR3 sequence (DNA): TGTGCCAGCAGCTCAACCCGGAGCCTAGCGAAAAGGGGCACAGATACGCAGTATTTT. The whole variable domain, filled in from reference TRBV11-2 and TRBJ2-3, reads EAGVAQSPRYKIIEKRQSVAFWCNPISGHATLYWYQQILGQGPKLLIQFQNNGVVDDSQLPKDRFSAERLKGVDSTLKIQPAKLEDSAVYLCASSSTRSLAKRGTDTQYFGPGTRLTVL.

This clone occurred a few times. The chain uses TRBV27 and TRBJ2-5, with 12 bases aligning to TRBD2. The V gene end was trimmed by 6 bases and the J gene end by 2 bases; junction bases not matched to a gene: 7. The germline V gene has CDR1 MNHEY and CDR2 SMNVEV (reference sequence). CDR3 length: 16 residues. DNA of the CDR3: TGTGCCAGCAGCCTATACGGACTAGCGGGGCAAGAGACCCAGTACTTC. Translation gives CASSLYGLAGQETQYF.

In this sample, this clone turned up a few times. J is TRBJ2-7 and V is TRBV7-9; D may be TRBD2 (5 bases). The germline V and J ends were trimmed by 2 bases and 8 bases, with 13 bases remaining between them. Germline assignment: CDR1 SEHNR and CDR2 FQNEAQ (reference sequence). This CDR3 is built from 13 residues. The CDR3 loop is CASSLSASSQQYF. For the CDR3, the DNA is TGTGCCAGCAGCTTATCGGCTAGCTCACAGCAGTACTTC.

V usage is TRBV4-2 and J usage is TRBJ1-2; 8 positions match TRBD1. Trimming removed 4 bases from V and 1 base from J; junction bases left unmatched: 5. Germline V lookup: CDR1 LGHNA, CDR2 YNFKEQ. The CDR3 runs 15 residues. This chain's CDR3 is CASSLGTGGNYGYTF. DNA of the CDR3: TGTGCCAGCAGCCTTGGGACAGGAGGTAACTATGGCTACACCTTC.

This clone occurred once. The gene calls are TRBV4-1 and TRBJ2-7; a possible D gene is TRBD1 (7 bases). Trimming pared 3 bases from V and 9 bases from J, leaving 18 bases between. Germline V gene data show CDR1 as MGHRA and CDR2 as YSYEKL. CDR3 length: 14 amino acids. This CDR3 reads CASSQEGTAASQYF. CDR3 nucleotides: TGCGCCAGCAGCCAGGAGGGGACAGCCGCTTCGCAGTACTTC.

This clone is medium-sized in the sample. The chain has TRBV11-2 and TRBJ1-2; D unclear. Trimming stripped 5 bases from V and 4 bases from J, with 11 bases between. The CDR3 loop spans 13 amino acids. In germline, CDR1 is SGHAT, CDR2 FQNNGV. The CDR3: CASSPESIYGYTF. The CDR3 DNA reads as TGTGCCAGCAGCCCGGAGTCCATCTATGGCTACACCTTC.

The rearrangement joins TRBV7-3 to TRBJ2-5; no firm D call. V was pared by 4 bases and J by 2 bases, with 8 bases between. Germline loops: CDR1 SGHTA, CDR2 FQGTGA. This CDR3 comprises 13 residues. The CDR3 sequence: CASSSLEQETQYF. As DNA, the CDR3 is TGTGCCAGCAGCTCGCTAGAGCAAGAGACCCAGTACTTC.

This clone showed up just a few times. The chain joins TRBV5-8 to TRBJ1-1; D unclear. Looked up from germline, CDR1 is SGHTS and CDR2 is YDEGEE. V was trimmed by 2 bases and J by 6 bases, leaving 11 bases between them. The CDR3 has 13 amino acids. For the CDR3, the DNA is TGTGCCAGCAGCTTAGGTCTTGGGCCTGAAGCTTTCTTT. This codes for CASSLGLGPEAFF.

This clone was observed a few times. The genes are TRBV4-3 and TRBJ2-3; TRBD1 matches at 7 bases. Per the germline V gene, CDR1 is LGHNA and CDR2 is YSLEER. This CDR3 is 16 amino acids long. V was clipped by 0 bases and J by 2 bases; unmatched bases: 5. CDR3 nucleotide sequence: TGCGCCAGCAGCCAAGAGGGACAGACGCTCACAGATACGCAGTATTTT. This encodes CASSQEGQTLTDTQYF.

Concerning this clone itself: Other DNA variants within this sample encode the same CDR3. V gene TRBV30 combines with J gene TRBJ1-6; no definite D call. The CDR3 contains 14 residues. CDR1 is GTSNPN and CDR2 is SVGIG in the germline V gene (reference sequence). Trimming shortened V by 4 bases and J by 6 bases, and 13 bases separated the two germline ends. DNA of the CDR3: TGTGCCTGGAATGCCGGACTGATTAATTCACCCCTCCACTTT. It yields the protein CAWNAGLINSPLHF. Full variable domain (outside the CDR3, taken from reference TRBV30 and TRBJ1-6): SQTIHQWPATLVQPVGSPLSLECTVEGTSNPNLYWYRQAAGRGLQLLFYSVGIGQISSEVPQNLSASRPQDRQFILSSKKLLLSDSGFYLCAWNAGLINSPLHFGNGTRLTVT.

There are a few counts of this clone. V usage is TRBV7-9 and J usage is TRBJ1-6; 8 bases match TRBD1. In germline, CDR1 is SEHNR, CDR2 FQNEAQ (reference sequence). This CDR3 is 14 amino acids long. J was trimmed by 10 bases and V by 3 bases; bases with no gene match: 5. The CDR3 coding sequence is TGTGCCAGCAGCTTGACAGGGGATGGCTCACCCCTCCACTTT. Amino acid sequence: CASSLTGDGSPLHF.

This chain uses TRBV6-5 with TRBJ1-1; 11 bases fit TRBD1. The ends lost 6 bases at V and 5 bases at J; junction bases unmatched: 2. The CDR3 spans 13 residues. The germline V gene has CDR1 MNHEY and CDR2 SVGAGI. The CDR3 protein is CASRGQGATEAFF. In DNA, the CDR3 is TGTGCCAGCAGAGGACAGGGGGCAACTGAAGCTTTCTTT.

This rearrangement joins TRBV11-3 to TRBJ2-7, with 10 bases identical to TRBD1. The CDR3 has 15 residues. Germline CDR1 SGHNT, CDR2 YENEEA. V gave up 4 bases and J gave up 0 bases; unmatched junction bases: 3. CDR3 coding DNA: TGTGCCAGCAGCTCTGGGACAGGGGCCTCCTACGAGCAGTACTTC. Encoded protein: CASSSGTGASYEQYF.

This clone was seen a single time. The V call is TRBV4-3, the J call TRBJ1-1, with no clear D. Trimming took 8 bases from V and 1 from J, leaving 8 bases between them. This CDR3 contains 12 residues. Germline assignment: CDR1 LGHNA and CDR2 YSLEER. CDR3 in amino acids: CASRDGNTEAFF. As DNA, the CDR3 is TGCGCCAGCCGGGATGGGAACACTGAAGCTTTCTTT.

This clone was found a few times. The chain has TRBV27 and TRBJ2-3; 12 bases agree with TRBD2. The CDR3 extends over 19 amino acids. Germline V CDR1 and CDR2: MNHEY, SMNVEV (reference sequence). Trimming cost V 3 bases and J 2 bases; bases outside gene matches: 12. CDR3 nucleotide sequence: TGTGCCAGCAGTTTTATTGGTGGGACTAGCGGGCCTTCCACAGATACGCAGTATTTT. Translation: CASSFIGGTSGPSTDTQYF.

This chain uses TRBV11-2 with TRBJ2-5; TRBD1 agrees at 7 bases. Per germline, CDR1 SGHAT and CDR2 FQNNGV. The CDR3 runs to 17 residues. Unmatched junction bases numbered 11, after V lost 2 bases and J lost 2 bases. The CDR3 DNA sequence: TGTGCCAGCAGCTTATCGAGAGGGCAGGGGGTTCAAGAGACCCAGTACTTC. This gives the protein CASSLSRGQGVQETQYF. Using reference TRBV11-2 and TRBJ2-5 for the parts outside the CDR3, the full variable domain is EAGVAQSPRYKIIEKRQSVAFWCNPISGHATLYWYQQILGQGPKLLIQFQNNGVVDDSQLPKDRFSAERLKGVDSTLKIQPAKLEDSAVYLCASSLSRGQGVQETQYFGPGTRLLVL.

The chain recombines TRBV14 with TRBJ1-1; D is uncertain. Germline CDR1 SGHDN, CDR2 FVKESK. CDR3 length: 13 amino acids. Trimming took off 0 bases at V and 5 bases at J, with 7 bases between the two ends. The CDR3 spells CASSQDPGTEAFF. DNA for the CDR3: TGTGCCAGCAGCCAAGATCCGGGAACTGAAGCTTTCTTT. Variable domain in full (rest from reference TRBV14 and TRBJ1-1): EAGVTQFPSHSVIEKGQTVTLRCDPISGHDNLYWYRRVMGKEIKFLLHFVKESKQDESGMPNNRFLAERTGGTYSTLKVQPAELEDSGVYFCASSQDPGTEAFFGQGTRLTVV.

This clone was picked up a small number of times. This rearrangement joins TRBV11-2 to TRBJ2-1; 7 positions agree with TRBD1. CDR1 is SGHAT and CDR2 is FQNNGV in the germline V gene. The CDR3 covers 16 residues. After removal of 5 bases from V and 3 bases from J, the junction contained 10 bases not matched to a gene. In DNA, the CDR3 is TGTGCCAGCAGCCCTCGCGACAGGGCGGGCTACAATGAGCAGTTCTTC. This codes for CASSPRDRAGYNEQFF.